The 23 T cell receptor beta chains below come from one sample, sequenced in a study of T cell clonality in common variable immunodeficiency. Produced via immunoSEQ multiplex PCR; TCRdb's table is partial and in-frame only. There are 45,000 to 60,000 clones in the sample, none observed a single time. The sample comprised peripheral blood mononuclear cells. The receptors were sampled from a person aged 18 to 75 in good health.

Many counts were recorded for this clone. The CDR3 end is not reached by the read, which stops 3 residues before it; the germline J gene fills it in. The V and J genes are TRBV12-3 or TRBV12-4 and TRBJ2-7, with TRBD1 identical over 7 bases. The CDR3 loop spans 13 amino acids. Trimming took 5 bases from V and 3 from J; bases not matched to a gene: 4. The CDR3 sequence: CASSRPGGYEQYF. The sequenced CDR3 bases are TGTGCCAGCAGTAGGCCAGGGGGCTACGAG.

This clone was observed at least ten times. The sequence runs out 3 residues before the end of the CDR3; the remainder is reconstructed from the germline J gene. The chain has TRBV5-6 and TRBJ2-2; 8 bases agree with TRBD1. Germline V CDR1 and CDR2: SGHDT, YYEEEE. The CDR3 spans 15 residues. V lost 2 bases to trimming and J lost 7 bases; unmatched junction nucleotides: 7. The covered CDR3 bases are TGTGCCAGCAGCTTCCTTGGACAGGGTGGCGGGGAG. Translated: CASSFLGQGGGE. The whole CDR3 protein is CASSFLGQGGGELFF.

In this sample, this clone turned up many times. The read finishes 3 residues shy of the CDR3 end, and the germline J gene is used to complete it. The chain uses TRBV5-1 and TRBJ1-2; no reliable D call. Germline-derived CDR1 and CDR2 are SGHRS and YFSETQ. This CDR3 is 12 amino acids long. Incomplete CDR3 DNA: TGCGCCAGCAGCGTCGGCTTCGGGGGC. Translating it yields CASSVGFGG. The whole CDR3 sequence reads CASSVGFGGYTF.

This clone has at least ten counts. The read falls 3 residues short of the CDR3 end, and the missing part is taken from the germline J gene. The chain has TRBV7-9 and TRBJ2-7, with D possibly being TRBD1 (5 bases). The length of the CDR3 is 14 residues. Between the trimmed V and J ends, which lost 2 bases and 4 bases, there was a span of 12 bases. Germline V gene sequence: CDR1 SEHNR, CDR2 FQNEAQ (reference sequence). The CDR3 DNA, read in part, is TGTGCCAGCAGCTTAAGCAGGGCTCGATACGAG. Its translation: CASSLSRARYE. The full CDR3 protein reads CASSLSRARYEQYF.

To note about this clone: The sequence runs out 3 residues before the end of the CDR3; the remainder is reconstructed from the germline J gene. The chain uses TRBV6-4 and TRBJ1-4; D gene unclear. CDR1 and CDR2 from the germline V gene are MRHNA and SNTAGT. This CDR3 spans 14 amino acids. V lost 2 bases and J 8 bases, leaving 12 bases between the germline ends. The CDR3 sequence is CASSDGQSGEKLFF. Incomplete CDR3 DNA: TGTGCCAGCAGTGACGGGCAGTCCGGCGAAAAA.

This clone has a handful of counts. CDR3 bases read: TGTGCCAGCAGCCCAATAACAGGGTGGGGTTCACCG. Amino acids: CASSPITGWGSP. The entire CDR3 protein is CASSPITGWGSPLFF. V is TRBV7-2 and J is TRBJ2-2; TRBD1 is a possible D gene (6 bases). The DNA ends 3 residues before the CDR3 does, and the rest of the CDR3 is filled in from the germline J gene. Germline values: CDR1 SGHTA, CDR2 FQGNSA. The CDR3 is made up of 15 amino acids.

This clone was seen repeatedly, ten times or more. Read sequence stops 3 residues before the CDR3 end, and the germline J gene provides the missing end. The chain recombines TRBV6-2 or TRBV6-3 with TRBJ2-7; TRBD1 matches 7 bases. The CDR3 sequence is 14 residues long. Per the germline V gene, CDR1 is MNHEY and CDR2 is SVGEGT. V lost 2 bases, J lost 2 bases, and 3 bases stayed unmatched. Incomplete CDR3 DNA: TGTGCCAGCAGTTACATTGGACAGGCCTACGAG. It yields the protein CASSYIGQAYE. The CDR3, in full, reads CASSYIGQAYEQYF.

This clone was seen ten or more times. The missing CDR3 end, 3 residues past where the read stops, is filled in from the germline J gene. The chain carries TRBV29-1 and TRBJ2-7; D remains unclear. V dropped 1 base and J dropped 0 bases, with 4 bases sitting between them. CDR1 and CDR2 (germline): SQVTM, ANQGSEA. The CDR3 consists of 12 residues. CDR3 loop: CSVEGSSYEQYF. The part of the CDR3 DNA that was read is TGCAGCGTTGAAGGCAGCTCCTACGAG.

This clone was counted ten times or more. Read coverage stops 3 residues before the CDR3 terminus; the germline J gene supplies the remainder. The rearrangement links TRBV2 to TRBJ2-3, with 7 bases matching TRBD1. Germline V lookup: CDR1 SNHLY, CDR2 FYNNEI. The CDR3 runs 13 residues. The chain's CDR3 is CASSGDRARTQYF. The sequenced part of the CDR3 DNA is TGTGCCAGCAGCGGCGACAGGGCGCGAACG.

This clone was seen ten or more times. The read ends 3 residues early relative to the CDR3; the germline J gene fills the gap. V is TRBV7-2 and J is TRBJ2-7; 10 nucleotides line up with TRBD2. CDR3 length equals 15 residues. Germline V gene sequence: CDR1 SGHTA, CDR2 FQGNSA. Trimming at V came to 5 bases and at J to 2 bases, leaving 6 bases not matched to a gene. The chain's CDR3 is CASSLRTSGPYEQYF. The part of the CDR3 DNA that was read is TGTGCCAGCAGCCTTCGGACTAGCGGACCCTACGAG.

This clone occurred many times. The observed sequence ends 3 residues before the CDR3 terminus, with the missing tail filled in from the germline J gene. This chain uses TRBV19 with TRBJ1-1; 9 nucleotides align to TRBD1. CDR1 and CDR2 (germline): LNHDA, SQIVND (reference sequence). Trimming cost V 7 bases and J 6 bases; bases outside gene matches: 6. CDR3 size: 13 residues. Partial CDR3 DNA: TGTGCCAGTACCGACAGGGGGAGCGCTGAA. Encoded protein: CASTDRGSAE. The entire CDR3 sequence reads CASTDRGSAEAFF.

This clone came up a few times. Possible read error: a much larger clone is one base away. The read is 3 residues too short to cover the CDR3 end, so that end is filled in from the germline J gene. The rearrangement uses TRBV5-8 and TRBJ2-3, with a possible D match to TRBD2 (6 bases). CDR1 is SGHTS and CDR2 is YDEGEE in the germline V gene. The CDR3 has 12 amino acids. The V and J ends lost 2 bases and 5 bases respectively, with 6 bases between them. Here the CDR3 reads CASSFGGDTQYF. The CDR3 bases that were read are TGTGCCAGCAGCTTCGGGGGAGATACG.

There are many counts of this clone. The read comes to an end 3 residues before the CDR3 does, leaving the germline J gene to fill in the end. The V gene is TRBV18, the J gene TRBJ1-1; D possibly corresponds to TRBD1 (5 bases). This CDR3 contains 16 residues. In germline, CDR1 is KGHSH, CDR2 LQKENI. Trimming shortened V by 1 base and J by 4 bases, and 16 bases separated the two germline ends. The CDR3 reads CASSPRKTAGGTEAFF. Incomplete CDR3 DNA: TGTGCCAGCTCACCACGGAAAACGGCGGGGGGCACTGAA.

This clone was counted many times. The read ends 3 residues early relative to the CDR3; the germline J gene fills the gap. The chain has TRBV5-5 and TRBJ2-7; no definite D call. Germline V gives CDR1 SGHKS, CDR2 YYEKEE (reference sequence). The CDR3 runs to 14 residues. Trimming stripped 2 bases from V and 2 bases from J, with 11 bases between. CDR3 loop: CASSFSGTAYEQYF. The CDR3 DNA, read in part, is TGTGCCAGCAGCTTTAGTGGCACAGCCTACGAG.

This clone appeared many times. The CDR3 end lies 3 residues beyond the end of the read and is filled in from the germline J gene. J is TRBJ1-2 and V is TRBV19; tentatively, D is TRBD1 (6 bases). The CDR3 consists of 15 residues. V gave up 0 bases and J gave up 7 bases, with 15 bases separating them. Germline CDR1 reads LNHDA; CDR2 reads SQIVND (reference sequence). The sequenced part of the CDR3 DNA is TGTGCCAGTAGTATAGACCCCGCGGCAGGGGCTGGC. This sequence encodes CASSIDPAAGAG. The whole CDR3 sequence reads CASSIDPAAGAGYTF.

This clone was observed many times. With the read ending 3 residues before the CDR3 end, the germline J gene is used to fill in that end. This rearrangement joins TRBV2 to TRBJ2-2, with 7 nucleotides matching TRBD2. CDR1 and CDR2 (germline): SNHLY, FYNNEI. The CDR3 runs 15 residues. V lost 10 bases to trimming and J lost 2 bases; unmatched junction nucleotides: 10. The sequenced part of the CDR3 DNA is TGTGCCACCTCAGGGAGGGAAAGAAACACCGGGGAG. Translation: CATSGRERNTGE. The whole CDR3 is CATSGRERNTGELFF.

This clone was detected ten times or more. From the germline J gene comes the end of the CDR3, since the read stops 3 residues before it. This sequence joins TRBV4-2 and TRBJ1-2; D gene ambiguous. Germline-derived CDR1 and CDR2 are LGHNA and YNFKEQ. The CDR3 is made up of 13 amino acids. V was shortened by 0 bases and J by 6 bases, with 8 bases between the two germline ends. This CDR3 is CASSQDGPNGYTF. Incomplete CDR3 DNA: TGTGCCAGCAGCCAAGATGGCCCCAATGGC.

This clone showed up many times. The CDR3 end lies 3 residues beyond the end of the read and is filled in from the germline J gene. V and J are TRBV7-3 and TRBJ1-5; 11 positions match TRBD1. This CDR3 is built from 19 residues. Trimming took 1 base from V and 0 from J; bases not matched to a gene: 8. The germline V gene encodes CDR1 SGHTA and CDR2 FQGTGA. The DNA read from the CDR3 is TGTGCCAGCAGCTTAATGGGGACAGGGGGTGCTTATAGCAATCAGCCC. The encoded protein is CASSLMGTGGAYSNQP. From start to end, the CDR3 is CASSLMGTGGAYSNQPQHF.

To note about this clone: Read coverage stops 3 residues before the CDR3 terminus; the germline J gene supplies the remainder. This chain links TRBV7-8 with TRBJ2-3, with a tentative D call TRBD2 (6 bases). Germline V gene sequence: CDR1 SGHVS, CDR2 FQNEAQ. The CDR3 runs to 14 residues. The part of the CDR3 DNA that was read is TGTGCCAGCAGACCGGGACTCCCGGTTGAGACG. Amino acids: CASRPGLPVET. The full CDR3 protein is CASRPGLPVETQYF.

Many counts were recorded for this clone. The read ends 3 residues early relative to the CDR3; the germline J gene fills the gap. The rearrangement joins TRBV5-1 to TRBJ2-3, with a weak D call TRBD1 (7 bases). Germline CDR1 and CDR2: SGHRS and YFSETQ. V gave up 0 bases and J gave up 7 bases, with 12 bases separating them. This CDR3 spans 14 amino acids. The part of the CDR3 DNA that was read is TGCGCCAGCAGCTTGGGGGCAGGGGGGAATACG. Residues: CASSLGAGGNT. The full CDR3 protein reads CASSLGAGGNTQYF.

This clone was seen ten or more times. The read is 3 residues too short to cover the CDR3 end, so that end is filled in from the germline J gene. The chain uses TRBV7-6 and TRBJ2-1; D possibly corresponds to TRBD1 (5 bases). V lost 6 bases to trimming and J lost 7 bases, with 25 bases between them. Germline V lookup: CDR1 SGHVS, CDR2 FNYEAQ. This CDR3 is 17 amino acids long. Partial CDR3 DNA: TGTGCCAGCAGGCCCCCAGTTAAGGGGAAGGTGGGAAATGAG. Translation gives CASRPPVKGKVGNE. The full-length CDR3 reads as CASRPPVKGKVGNEQFF.

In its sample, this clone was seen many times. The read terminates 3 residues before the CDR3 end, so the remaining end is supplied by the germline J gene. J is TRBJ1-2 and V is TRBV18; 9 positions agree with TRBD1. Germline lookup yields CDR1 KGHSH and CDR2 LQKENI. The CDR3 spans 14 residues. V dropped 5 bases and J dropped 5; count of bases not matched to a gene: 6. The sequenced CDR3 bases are TGTGCCAGCTCATCCGGGACAGGGAAGTATGGC. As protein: CASSSGTGKYG. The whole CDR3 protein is CASSSGTGKYGYTF.

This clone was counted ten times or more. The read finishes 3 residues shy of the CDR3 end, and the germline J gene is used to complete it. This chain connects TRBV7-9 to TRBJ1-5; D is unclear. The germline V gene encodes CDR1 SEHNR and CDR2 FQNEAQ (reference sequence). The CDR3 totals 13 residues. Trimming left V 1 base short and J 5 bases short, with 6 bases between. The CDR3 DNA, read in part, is TGTGCCAGCAGCTTAGAAGCGGATCAGCCC. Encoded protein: CASSLEADQP. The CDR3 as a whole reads CASSLEADQPQHF.